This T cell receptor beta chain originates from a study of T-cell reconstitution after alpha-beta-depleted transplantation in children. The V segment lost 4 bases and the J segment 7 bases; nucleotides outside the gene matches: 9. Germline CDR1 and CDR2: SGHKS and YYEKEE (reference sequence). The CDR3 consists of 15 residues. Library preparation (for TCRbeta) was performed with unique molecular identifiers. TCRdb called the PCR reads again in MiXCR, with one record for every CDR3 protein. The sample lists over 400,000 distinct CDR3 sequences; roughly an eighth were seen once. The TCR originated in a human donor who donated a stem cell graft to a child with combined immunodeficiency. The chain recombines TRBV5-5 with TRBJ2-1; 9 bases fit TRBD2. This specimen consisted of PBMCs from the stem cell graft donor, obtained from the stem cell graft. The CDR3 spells CASSPRGGLKNEQFF. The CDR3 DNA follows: TGTGCCAGCAGCCCGCGGGGGGGCCTCAAGAATGAGCAGTTCTTC.